Listed here are 30 T cell receptor beta chains from one sample, sequenced in a study of radiotherapy plus CTLA-4 blockade in lung cancer. Assay: immunoSEQ multiplex PCR; the TCRdb copy retains only in-frame clones and omits some. The table lists 43,000 or so clones, 73% of them singletons. This specimen was peripheral blood, taken from a patient treated with radiotherapy plus ipilimumab. These TCRs come from a human donor with non-small cell lung cancer who had a complete response to radiotherapy plus ipilimumab.

J is TRBJ2-5 and V is TRBV18; 9 bases are shared with TRBD1. The CDR3 covers 17 residues. V dropped 3 bases and J dropped 0; count of bases not matched to a gene: 8. Germline CDR1 reads KGHSH; CDR2 reads LQKENI. The CDR3 DNA is TGTGCCAGCTCACCTCCCTGGGGGGACAGGGACCAAGAGACCCAGTACTTC. Translated, it gives CASSPPWGDRDQETQYF.

The chain carries TRBV27 and TRBJ2-7; 10 bases match TRBD1. The V gene end was trimmed by 4 bases and the J gene end by 4 bases; junction bases not matched to a gene: 4. The germline CDR1 and CDR2 sequences are MNHEY and SMNVEV (reference sequence). The CDR3 length is 14 residues. The CDR3 loop reads CASSWDRGYYEQYF. CDR3 nucleotides: TGTGCCAGCAGTTGGGACAGGGGATATTACGAGCAGTACTTC.

The V and J genes are TRBV6-1 and TRBJ1-2; 10 bases align to TRBD1. V was pared by 5 bases and J by 7 bases, with 4 bases of the junction left unmatched. This CDR3 region has 13 residues. In germline, CDR1 is MNHNS, CDR2 SASEGT. CDR3 in DNA: TGTGCCAGCAGTCTGACAGGGGGCGGTGGCTACACCTTC. It encodes CASSLTGGGGYTF.

The chain uses TRBV6-5 and TRBJ1-1, with D unclear. V was cut by 8 bases and J by 0 bases, with 13 bases left in between. Per germline, CDR1 MNHEY and CDR2 SVGAGI. The CDR3 spans 14 residues. The CDR3 DNA follows: TGTGCCAGCTCCTTGTACAGCTTGAACACTGAAGCTTTCTTT. Encoded protein: CASSLYSLNTEAFF.

The chain uses TRBV5-4 and TRBJ1-3, with 10 bases matching TRBD1. Germline assignment: CDR1 SGHNT and CDR2 YYREEE (reference sequence). The ends lost 2 bases at V and 6 bases at J; junction bases unmatched: 2. The CDR3 spans 14 residues. For the CDR3, the DNA is TGTGCCAGCAGCTTTGGGACAGGGGCAAACACCATATATTTT. This encodes CASSFGTGANTIYF.

This chain connects TRBV28 to TRBJ2-1; TRBD2 is a possible D gene (6 bases). Germline V lookup: CDR1 MDHEN, CDR2 SYDVKM. This CDR3 comprises 14 residues. V lost 4 bases and J 8 bases, leaving 15 bases between the germline ends. CDR3 DNA: TGTGCCAGCAGTTCTGGGACTTCACGCGATGAGCAGTTCTTC. The encoded protein is CASSSGTSRDEQFF.

The rearrangement uses TRBV6-6 and TRBJ2-2; 9 nucleotides match TRBD1. Germline values: CDR1 MNHNY, CDR2 SVGAGI (reference sequence). This CDR3 comprises 15 residues. After removal of 5 bases from V and 4 bases from J, the junction contained 5 bases not matched to a gene. CDR3 coding DNA: TGTGCCAGCAGTGGCCGGGACAGGGCCACCGGGGAGCTGTTTTTT. Protein product: CASSGRDRATGELFF.

This chain joins TRBV19 and TRBJ2-7; 7 nucleotides align to TRBD1. This CDR3 comprises 13 residues. V was clipped by 5 bases and J by 2 bases; unmatched bases: 3. CDR1 is LNHDA, CDR2 SQIVND, per germline (reference sequence). Written as DNA, the CDR3 is TGTGCCAGTAGTTCGGGACAGACCTACGAGCAGTACTTC. Amino acid sequence: CASSSGQTYEQYF.

The rearrangement uses TRBV30 and TRBJ2-1, with 11 bases identical to TRBD1. V lost 3 bases to trimming and J lost 5 bases; unmatched junction nucleotides: 6. The CDR3 is made up of 15 amino acids. The germline V gene encodes CDR1 GTSNPN and CDR2 SVGIG (reference sequence). This CDR3 is CAWSAGTGGNNEQFF. As DNA, the CDR3 is TGTGCCTGGAGCGCCGGGACAGGGGGAAACAATGAGCAGTTCTTC.

This clone was seen only a few times. This sequence joins TRBV19 and TRBJ1-1; 8 bases fit TRBD1. Germline trimming cut 3 bases from V and 5 bases from J; bases unmatched to any gene: 11. Germline-derived CDR1 and CDR2 are LNHDA and SQIVND (reference sequence). This CDR3 has 16 amino acids. CDR3 sequence: CASSIPATGADTEAFF. The CDR3 nucleotides read TGTGCCAGTAGTATCCCCGCGACAGGGGCGGATACTGAAGCTTTCTTT.

This clone appeared a single time. The chain carries TRBV6-5 and TRBJ2-7, with TRBD1 matching 9 bases. Unmatched junction bases numbered 9, after V lost 8 bases and J lost 7 bases. CDR1 and CDR2 (germline): MNHEY, SVGAGI. The CDR3 totals 13 residues. CDR3 DNA sequence: TGTGCCAGCGCCGGGACAGGGATAAGGGAGCAGTACTTC. It is translated as CASAGTGIREQYF.

The rearrangement links TRBV7-9 to TRBJ2-1; weak D call: TRBD2 (5 bases). CDR3 length: 13 amino acids. V lost 5 bases to trimming and J lost 11 bases, with 16 bases between them. Germline V CDR1 and CDR2: SEHNR, FQNEAQ (reference sequence). The CDR3 nucleotides read TGTGCCAGCAGCCCCCGACGGGAAGGGAAGCAGTTCTTC. Its protein is CASSPRREGKQFF.

The genes are TRBV18 and TRBJ1-2; 8 positions agree with TRBD1. The CDR3 contains 17 residues. J lost 4 bases, V lost 2 bases, and 12 bases had no gene match. Germline values: CDR1 KGHSH, CDR2 LQKENI. The CDR3 sequence is CASSPDAPAGGAYGYTF. The CDR3 DNA reads as TGTGCCAGCTCACCAGACGCCCCTGCAGGGGGCGCCTATGGCTACACCTTC.

This clone turned up a few times. This chain links TRBV4-3 with TRBJ2-3; 12 bases align to TRBD2. Per the germline V gene, CDR1 is LGHNA and CDR2 is YSLEER. Unmatched junction bases numbered 16, after V lost 2 bases and J lost 1 base. This CDR3 contains 21 residues. CDR3 region: CASSQLGLAGLSPGRTDTQYF. Written as DNA, the CDR3 is TGCGCCAGCAGCCAATTAGGACTAGCGGGGTTGAGCCCTGGCCGCACAGATACGCAGTATTTT.

This clone was observed once. This CDR3 is CASSGTASSYEQYF. DNA of the CDR3: TGTGCCAGCAGTGGGACTGCAAGCTCCTACGAGCAGTACTTC. The rearrangement links TRBV7-9 to TRBJ2-7; maybe TRBD2 (6 bases). Trimming took off 6 bases at V and 0 bases at J, with 12 bases between the two ends. CDR3 length: 14 amino acids. Germline CDR1 and CDR2: SEHNR and FQNEAQ (reference sequence).

J is TRBJ2-3 and V is TRBV6-6; 8 positions match TRBD1. The CDR3 totals 15 residues. Germline V lookup: CDR1 MNHNY, CDR2 SVGAGI (reference sequence). V shed 5 bases and J 4 bases; nucleotides not matched to a gene: 8. CDR3 sequence (DNA): TGTGCCAGCAGTAGCTCCGGGACAGGTGCAGATACGCAGTATTTT. Translating gives CASSSSGTGADTQYF.

V is TRBV4-1 and J is TRBJ1-3, with 7 bases fitting TRBD1. This CDR3 contains 16 residues. The germline CDR1 and CDR2 sequences are MGHRA and YSYEKL. V trimming: 2 bases; J trimming: 4 bases; junction bases outside the gene matches: 8. CDR3 region: CASSQTQGIGGNTIYF. CDR3 DNA sequence: TGCGCCAGCAGCCAAACACAGGGGATTGGCGGAAACACCATATATTTT.

The chain joins TRBV5-1 to TRBJ2-3; 8 nucleotides agree with TRBD2. Per germline, CDR1 SGHRS and CDR2 YFSETQ. V shed 0 bases and J 6 bases; nucleotides not matched to a gene: 12. This CDR3 is built from 17 residues. CDR3 loop: CASSLGTEAGGWDTQYF. The CDR3 DNA reads as TGCGCCAGCAGCTTGGGCACAGAGGCGGGGGGTTGGGATACGCAGTATTTT.

In this sample, this clone turned up a few times. The chain joins TRBV30 to TRBJ1-1; TRBD1 matches at 8 bases. V trimming: 3 bases; J trimming: 5 bases; junction bases outside the gene matches: 8. Germline V CDR1 and CDR2: GTSNPN, SVGIG (reference sequence). This CDR3 has 14 amino acids. The DNA of the CDR3 is TGTGCCTGGAGGTACCTGGACAGGGTAACTGAAGCTTTCTTT. Its protein product is CAWRYLDRVTEAFF.

The chain combines TRBV11-2 with TRBJ2-7, with 7 bases that match TRBD1. Germline CDR1 SGHAT, CDR2 FQNNGV. CDR3 length: 14 amino acids. The ends lost 5 bases at V and 2 bases at J; junction bases unmatched: 6. The CDR3 protein is CASSPRTGPYEQYF. The CDR3 bases are TGTGCCAGCAGCCCCAGGACAGGACCCTACGAGCAGTACTTC.

The chain has TRBV10-3 and TRBJ2-7; D unresolved. From germline, CDR1 is ENHRY and CDR2 SYGVKD. Trimming removed 4 bases from V and 2 bases from J, with 6 bases in between. The CDR3 runs to 12 residues. CDR3 amino acids: CAISANAYEQYF. In nucleotides, the CDR3 is TGTGCCATCAGTGCCAATGCCTACGAGCAGTACTTC.

This chain uses TRBV5-4 with TRBJ1-2, with 8 positions matching TRBD1. The CDR3 loop spans 16 amino acids. Germline V gives CDR1 SGHNT, CDR2 YYREEE (reference sequence). Losses at the gene ends were 0 bases for V and 1 base for J; bases not matched to a gene: 5. The CDR3 protein is CASSLDRTGINYGYTF. CDR3 DNA sequence: TGTGCCAGCAGCTTGGATAGGACAGGGATTAACTATGGCTACACCTTC.

This clone was recorded once. The rearrangement joins TRBV5-1 to TRBJ2-1; possibly TRBD2 for D (5 bases). The ends were cut back, 3 bases at V and 7 bases at J, with 17 bases in the middle. Germline assignment: CDR1 SGHRS and CDR2 YFSETQ. This CDR3 spans 15 amino acids. DNA of the CDR3: TGCGCCAGCAGCTGGGCAGCGGTATCGTCGAATGAGCAGTTCTTC. Amino acids: CASSWAAVSSNEQFF.

The chain uses TRBV18 and TRBJ2-5, with 8 bases fitting TRBD2. Germline values: CDR1 KGHSH, CDR2 LQKENI. The CDR3 is made up of 13 amino acids. The ends lost 2 bases at V and 4 bases at J; junction bases unmatched: 0. The CDR3 protein is CASSPTSGETQYF. In DNA form, the CDR3 reads TGTGCCAGCTCACCAACTAGCGGAGAGACCCAGTACTTC.

The chain employs TRBV7-2 and TRBJ2-7; D remains unclear. The V end lost 2 bases, the J end lost 3 bases, and 2 bases lay between the germline ends. Germline V gene lookup returns CDR1 SGHTA and CDR2 FQGNSA. This CDR3 contains 11 residues. This CDR3 reads CASSLYYEQYF. CDR3 coding DNA: TGTGCCAGCAGCTTATACTACGAGCAGTACTTC.

The rearrangement joins TRBV10-3 to TRBJ2-5; a possible D gene is TRBD1 (5 bases). This CDR3 has 13 residues. The ends were cut back, 7 bases at V and 5 bases at J, with 14 bases in the middle. Germline values: CDR1 ENHRY, CDR2 SYGVKD. The CDR3 reads CAITRAQGETQYF. The DNA of the CDR3 is TGTGCCATCACCAGGGCCCAAGGGGAGACCCAGTACTTC.

J is TRBJ1-5 and V is TRBV19; TRBD1 agrees at 8 bases. CDR1 is LNHDA, CDR2 SQIVND, per germline (reference sequence). Losses at the gene ends were 6 bases for V and 0 bases for J; bases not matched to a gene: 4. The CDR3 is 15 residues long. CDR3 nucleotides: TGTGCCAGTAGCCCGGACAGGGTTAGCAATCAGCCCCAGCATTTT. This sequence encodes CASSPDRVSNQPQHF.

On this clone: The junction departs from the called germline gene at one end, perhaps through a read error. V is TRBV7-2 and J is TRBJ2-3; the match to TRBD1 covers 9 bases. Germline CDR1 SGHTA, CDR2 FQGNSA. The CDR3 is 17 residues long. CDR3 residues: CASSSRPGQGREIAVIF. The CDR3 nucleotides read TGTGCCAGCAGCTCCCGCCCGGGACAGGGACGCGAAATTGCAGTAATTTTT. Using reference TRBV7-2 and TRBJ2-3 for the parts outside the CDR3, the full variable domain is GAGVSQSPSNKVTEKGKDVELRCDPISGHTALYWYRQSLGQGLEFLIYFQGNSAPDKSGLPSDRFSAERTGGSVSTLTIQRTQQEDSAVYLCASSSRPGQGREIAVIFGPGTRLTVL.

The chain recombines TRBV2 with TRBJ2-3; weak D call: TRBD2 (7 bases). Germline V lookup: CDR1 SNHLY, CDR2 FYNNEI. This CDR3 contains 16 residues. The V end was cut by 3 bases, the J end by 6 bases, with 19 bases between. In nucleotides, the CDR3 is TGTGCCAGCAGTGAGCGTGGCGGGGGCCTCGGGGATACGCAGTATTTT. Its translation is CASSERGGGLGDTQYF.

This clone was detected only a few times. The V call is TRBV7-2, the J call TRBJ1-3; D unresolved. CDR1 SGHTA and CDR2 FQGNSA come from the germline V gene. Trimming took off 2 bases at V and 15 bases at J, with 14 bases between the two ends. The CDR3 contains 12 residues. As DNA, the CDR3 is TGTGCCAGCAGCTTATTCGCAGGCGACCCATATTTT. Its protein product is CASSLFAGDPYF. Supplemented by reference TRBV7-2 and TRBJ1-3, the full variable domain reads GAGVSQSPSNKVTEKGKDVELRCDPISGHTALYWYRQSLGQGLEFLIYFQGNSAPDKSGLPSDRFSAERTGGSVSTLTIQRTQQEDSAVYLCASSLFAGDPYFGEGSWLTVV.